The 18 T cell receptor beta chains presented below share a single source sample, sequenced in a study of molecular identifiers for immune sequencing clone quantification. One entry per CDR3 protein results from TCRdb running MiXCR on the PCR reads. The data show about 100,000 distinct CDR3 sequences, 21% seen once. The specimen sequenced was naive CD8+ T cells from blood, with Jurkat cell RNA spiked in. Subset defined: FACS-sorted CD8+CD4-CCR7+CD45RA+ naive T cells. All receptors come from a human donor in good health. Some libraries in this study had Jurkat cell RNA spiked in.

The table lists this clonotype with many counts. This sequence joins TRBV12-3 or TRBV12-4 and TRBJ1-5, with D tentatively TRBD1 (6 bases). This CDR3 has 14 amino acids. V shed 6 bases and J shed 5 bases, with 14 bases lying between them. The CDR3 bases are TGTGCCAGCAGAAAGGGGGAAGGGGATCAGCCCCAGCATTTT. The encoded protein is CASRKGEGDQPQHF.

This clonotype was counted at least ten times. The chain couples TRBV6-5 to TRBJ2-3, with D perhaps TRBD1 or TRBD2 (5 bases each). The CDR3 extends over 16 amino acids. Deletions cut 4 bases from V and 0 bases from J, with 14 bases between. Germline V gene sequence: CDR1 MNHEY, CDR2 SVGAGI. The CDR3 DNA reads as TGTGCCAGCAGTTCCGTTGGGGGACGGAGCACAGATACGCAGTATTTT. Translation: CASSSVGGRSTDTQYF.

On this clonotype itself: It may be a read error: a sequence one base away is much more abundant. J is TRBJ2-7 and V is TRBV7-9; 7 bases map to TRBD1. Germline V gives CDR1 SEHNR, CDR2 FQNEAQ (reference sequence). The CDR3 contains 14 residues. The CDR3 nucleotides read TGTGCCGGCAGCTTCGTTGGGACAGTGTACGAGCAGTACTTC. Its translation: CAGSFVGTVYEQYF.

This clonotype was found a few times. The rearrangement links TRBV11-2 to TRBJ2-7, with 8 bases that match TRBD1. After removal of 2 bases from V and 0 bases from J, the junction contained 3 bases not matched to a gene. CDR1 and CDR2 (germline): SGHAT, FQNNGV. This CDR3 is 15 amino acids long. The CDR3 protein is CASSLSGQDSYEQYF. CDR3 DNA: TGTGCCAGCAGCTTATCGGGACAGGACTCCTACGAGCAGTACTTC.

This clonotype appeared many times. V and J are TRBV25-1 and TRBJ2-7; TRBD2 agrees at 8 bases. This CDR3 comprises 13 residues. Germline CDR1 is MGHDK and CDR2 is SYGVNS. V lost 10 bases, J lost 3 bases, and 8 bases stayed unmatched. This CDR3 reads CATDSGTHYEQYF. As DNA, the CDR3 is TGTGCCACCGATAGCGGGACCCACTACGAGCAGTACTTC.

This clonotype was seen repeatedly, ten times or more. V usage is TRBV28 and J usage is TRBJ1-1; 8 bases match TRBD1. This CDR3 is built from 13 residues. Germline V gene lookup returns CDR1 MDHEN and CDR2 SYDVKM. The V segment lost 7 bases and the J segment 8 bases; nucleotides outside the gene matches: 9. The CDR3 DNA follows: TGTGCCAGCAAGCAGGGGGCATGGTTGGAAGCTTTCTTT. It is translated as CASKQGAWLEAFF.

As for this clonotype: A clone one base away is much larger, so this may be a read error. The chain combines TRBV20-1 with TRBJ1-5, with a possible D match to TRBD1 (5 bases). Trimming shortened V by 6 bases and J by 6 bases, and 15 bases separated the two germline ends. Per germline, CDR1 DFQATT and CDR2 SNEGSKA (reference sequence). CDR3 length: 13 residues. The CDR3 sequence is CSAARGRFQPQHF. CDR3 in DNA: TGCAGTGCCGCGAGGGGCCGCTTTCAGCCCCAGCATTTT.

This clonotype was seen a handful of times. The gene calls are TRBV25-1 and TRBJ2-3, with D possibly TRBD2 on 6 matching bases. Germline assignment: CDR1 MGHDK and CDR2 SYGVNS. Deletions cut 5 bases from V and 4 bases from J, with 10 bases between. The length of the CDR3 is 13 residues. Written as DNA, the CDR3 is TGTGCCAGCAGTACATGGGGGGCAGATACGCAGTATTTT. This codes for CASSTWGADTQYF.

This clonotype was observed at least ten times. The chain employs TRBV12-3 or TRBV12-4 and TRBJ1-1, with D possibly matching TRBD1 (5 bases). Between the trimmed V and J ends, which lost 5 bases and 0 bases, there was a span of 10 bases. This CDR3 comprises 14 residues. CDR3 coding DNA: TGTGCCAGCAGTGGGACCGCAGTGAACACTGAAGCTTTCTTT. This gives the protein CASSGTAVNTEAFF.

This clonotype was recorded at least ten times. The rearrangement joins TRBV28 to TRBJ1-5, with 8 bases matching TRBD1. This CDR3 is built from 15 residues. Looked up from germline, CDR1 is MDHEN and CDR2 is SYDVKM. Trimming at V came to 5 bases and at J to 7 bases, leaving 10 bases not matched to a gene. CDR3 amino acids: CASSLTGQGGQPQHF. The CDR3 DNA reads TGTGCCAGCAGTCTAACCGGACAGGGAGGACAGCCCCAGCATTTT.

This clonotype occurred many times. The V call is TRBV4-1, the J call TRBJ2-1, with TRBD2 as a possible D gene (5 bases). The V gene's germline CDR1 is MGHRA and CDR2 YSYEKL. This CDR3 contains 16 residues. Trimming removed 0 bases at V and 7 bases at J, with 16 bases between. The CDR3 coding sequence is TGCGCCAGCAGCCAAGATCCCAGCGTGCGGGCTAATGAGCAGTTCTTC. Protein sequence: CASSQDPSVRANEQFF.

This clonotype came up many times. The chain uses TRBV20-1 and TRBJ2-7; no clear D. In germline, CDR1 is DFQATT, CDR2 SNEGSKA (reference sequence). The CDR3 is 13 residues long. Trimming pared 0 bases from V and 2 bases from J, leaving 8 bases between. The CDR3 reads CSAREGSPYEQYF. In DNA form, the CDR3 reads TGCAGTGCTAGAGAGGGTTCCCCCTACGAGCAGTACTTC.

This clonotype was detected many times. At one end the junction does not follow the germline gene, possibly because of a read error. The V and J genes are TRBV6-2 or TRBV6-3 and TRBJ1-1; D not certain. This CDR3 spans 12 amino acids. Per germline, CDR1 MNHEY and CDR2 SVGEGT. Here the CDR3 reads CASSPLGTEAFF. CDR3 coding DNA: TGCGCCAGCAGCCCTCTGGGCACTGAAGCTTTCTTT.

The table lists this clonotype with a few counts. This chain links TRBV7-9 with TRBJ1-5; 8 bases align to TRBD1. Germline trimming cut 6 bases from V and 6 bases from J; bases unmatched to any gene: 10. The CDR3 has 15 residues. Germline assignment: CDR1 SEHNR and CDR2 FQNEAQ (reference sequence). CDR3 sequence: CASSDVGQVGQPQHF. CDR3 bases: TGTGCCAGCAGTGACGTGGGACAGGTTGGTCAGCCCCAGCATTTT.

This clonotype has more than one count but fewer than ten. The chain links TRBV9 to TRBJ2-1, with TRBD1 matching over 10 bases. Germline CDR1 SGDLS, CDR2 YYNGEE. V dropped 0 bases and J dropped 5; count of bases not matched to a gene: 8. The CDR3 loop spans 17 amino acids. CDR3 region: CASSVEGTGAGDNEQFF. Here the CDR3 DNA reads TGTGCCAGCAGCGTAGAGGGGACAGGGGCCGGGGACAATGAGCAGTTCTTC.

Turning to this clonotype: A much larger clone lies a single base off, so this may be a read error. Since no conserved phenylalanine or tryptophan closes the CDR3, a read error is the likely cause. The rearrangement uses TRBV6-1 and TRBJ2-1; TRBD1 aligns across 7 bases. The CDR3 length is 15 residues. V dropped 8 bases and J dropped 1; count of bases not matched to a gene: 8. The germline V gene encodes CDR1 MNHNS and CDR2 SASEGT. The CDR3 DNA follows: TGTGCCAGCGCCCCACAGGGGATTTCCTACAATGAGCAGTTCGTC. As protein: CASAPQGISYNEQFV.

The J gene is TRBJ2-7, the V gene TRBV6-5; no clear D. Germline CDR1 is MNHEY and CDR2 is SVGAGI. This CDR3 is built from 12 residues. Trimming shortened V by 5 bases and J by 7 bases, and 12 bases separated the two germline ends. Here the CDR3 reads CASSGEPQEQYF. The CDR3 bases are TGTGCCAGCAGTGGCGAACCACAGGAGCAGTACTTC.

This clonotype was recorded many times. The J gene is TRBJ1-5, the V gene TRBV2; D is undetermined. CDR3 length equals 15 residues. The V end was cut by 9 bases, the J end by 0 bases, with 15 bases between. Germline-derived CDR1 and CDR2 are SNHLY and FYNNEI. The DNA for the CDR3 is TGTGCCAGTGGCGGGCAGGCACATAGCAATCAGCCCCAGCATTTT. Translation: CASGGQAHSNQPQHF.